This record covers a single TCR beta chain. Its antigen is as yet unknown. Axillary draining lymph nodes of breast cancer patients supplied the node samples. Each CDR3 protein gets one entry after TCRdb re-called the multiplex PCR reads with MiXCR. The sample carries about 180,000 distinct CDR3 sequences, 25% to 40% recorded once. These data are taken from a study of breast tumors, draining lymph nodes, adjacent tissues. Study-level findings and limits: Tumor TCR diversity was below lymph nodes but above nontumor tissue.

The CDR3 is made up of 14 amino acids. The V gene's germline CDR1 is MNHNS and CDR2 SASEGT. Between the trimmed V and J ends, which lost 6 bases and 0 bases, there was a span of 9 bases. The receptor comes from a female donor with breast cancer. Some clones in this sample may be carry-over from other donors' samples. This chain uses TRBV6-1 with TRBJ2-4, with a possible D match to TRBD1 (5 bases). The sequencing sample was made of axillary lymph node tissue. CDR3 loop: CASRQALAKNIQYF. The CDR3 region has the DNA TGTGCCAGCAGACAGGCTTTAGCCAAAAACATTCAGTACTTC.